The source of this TCR beta chain is a study of shared clonotypes between healthy human individuals. Study-wide results and caveats: A handful of donors showed sharing of about 5.5% of naive CD4 clonotypes. It was the non-shared clonotypes that had lower generation probabilities than clonotypes shared by all four donors.

The germline V gene encodes CDR1 MNHEY and CDR2 SVGAGI. The CDR3 is 13 amino acids. V gave up 5 bases and J gave up 3 bases, with 9 bases separating them. CD4+ cells underwent separation, giving CD45RA+ naive and CD45RA-negative memory subsets. Every subset had its genomic DNA shared out evenly among several immunoSEQ plates. Measured with immunoSEQ multiplex PCR; TCRdb has only the in-frame clones, and not every one. The top ten hold roughly 1.1% of the sample, which has over 1.4 million clones, around 95% seen once. With regard to this clone: Its antigen is currently unknown.

The sequenced sample consisted of naive CD4+ T cells sorted from blood. As for subset: CD45RA+ positively selected. The V and J genes are TRBV6-5 and TRBJ2-3; D is undetermined. This sequence was found in a young man in good health. The CDR3 region is CASSRMGTDTQYF. The DNA for the CDR3 is TGTGCCAGCAGTAGGATGGGGACAGATACGCAGTATTTT.